This TCR beta chain derives from a study of control samples from healthy donors and cancer patients (TCRdb year 2020). This clone was seen only a few times. What antigen it recognizes has not been identified. No clone much larger than this one lies a single base away; base qualities are absent. Between the V and J ends, shortened by 5 bases and 14 bases respectively, the junction contains 22 bases. As encoded in the germline V gene, CDR1 is SGHTA while CDR2 is FQGNSA. The CDR3 numbers 15 residues from cysteine through phenylalanine. The kept DNA is CDR3 alone, 45 bases in frame from the first base. Receptors were amplified or captured by the immunoSEQ multiplex PCR assay. Imported from immuneACCESS, the table was reduced by TCRdb to in-frame sequences with V and J called. These copies leave out some clones; in studies compared against another copy, an unresolved V gene accounts for under half, and the cause of the remainder is not known. The sample profile shows about 96,000 clones; 90% to 95% of them were found once. Roughly 8% of the sample lies in the top ten.

The sequence links TRBV7-2 to TRBJ1-6; D gene: possibly TRBD1, on 6 matching bases. The sequencing input was blood. The receptor's source is a man aged 18 to 29 in good health. The nucleotide sequence reads as follows: TGTGCCAGCAGCCCCGGGGCAGGGGAGACTAAGACCCTCCACTTT. Its protein reads: CASSPGAGETKTLHF. Reference TRBV7-2 and TRBJ1-6 proteins supply the regions before and after the CDR3; the full variable domain is: GAGVSQSPSNKVTEKGKDVELRCDPISGHTALYWYRQSLGQGLEFLIYFQGNSAPDKSGLPSDRFSAERTGGSVSTLTIQRTQQEDSAVYLCASSPGAGETKTLHFGNGTRLTVT.